The 9 T cell receptor beta chains below were found in one sample sequenced in a study of beta chain features in type 1 diabetes. General study points: Across all four CD4+ subsets, people with type 1 diabetes showed modestly shorter TCRB CDR3s.

Reverse transcribing all isolated RNA meant expressed TCRB transcripts were sequenced. Clones were read by immunoSEQ multiplex PCR, and TCRdb kept only the in-frame ones, dropping some. The data hold hundreds of thousands of clones, with 14% to 15% observed a single time. No antigen has been identified for these receptors. Sample: naive CD4+ T cells from blood. The receptors here all came from a man between 18 and 29 years old with type 1 diabetes.

This sequence joins TRBV7-6 and TRBJ2-3; D is unresolved. The CDR3 covers 13 residues. V gave up 3 bases and J gave up 2 bases, with 6 bases separating them. CDR1 is SGHVS, CDR2 FNYEAQ, per germline. Here the CDR3 DNA reads TGTGCCAGCAGCTTGGCGGTCACAGATACGCAGTATTTT. This encodes CASSLAVTDTQYF.

The sample holds a few counts of this clone. V and J are TRBV19 and TRBJ2-7; TRBD2 matches 9 bases. From germline, CDR1 is LNHDA and CDR2 SQIVND (reference sequence). The ends lost 7 bases at V and 6 bases at J; junction bases unmatched: 13. The length of the CDR3 is 15 residues. The CDR3 region has the DNA TGTGCCAGTACCCAGAGAGGCGGGGGGGCCGGCGAGCAGTACTTC. It yields the protein CASTQRGGGAGEQYF.

Only a few counts were recorded for this clone. The J gene is TRBJ2-7, the V gene TRBV28, with 9 nucleotides matching TRBD2. CDR1 is MDHEN, CDR2 SYDVKM, per germline. The CDR3 consists of 14 residues. The junction had 8 bases not matched to a gene; V was cut back by 6 bases and J by 5 bases. CDR3 amino acids: CASSSGTSPHEQYF. In nucleotides, the CDR3 is TGTGCCAGCAGCTCCGGGACTAGCCCCCACGAGCAGTACTTC.

This clone showed up just a few times. This sequence joins TRBV18 and TRBJ2-1, with 7 bases that match TRBD2. Germline CDR1 KGHSH, CDR2 LQKENI. Trimming at V came to 6 bases and at J to 3 bases, leaving 8 bases not matched to a gene. This CDR3 comprises 15 residues. CDR3 sequence: CASSPGLEFYNEQFF. The CDR3 bases are TGTGCCAGCTCTCCCGGACTAGAGTTCTACAATGAGCAGTTCTTC. The whole variable domain, remainder taken from reference TRBV18 and TRBJ2-1, is NAGVMQNPRHLVRRRGQEARLRCSPMKGHSHVYWYRQLPEEGLKFMVYLQKENIIDESGMPKERFSAEFPKEGPSILRIQQVVRGDSAAYFCASSPGLEFYNEQFFGPGTRLTVL.

The V gene is TRBV28, the J gene TRBJ2-5, with 9 positions matching TRBD1. After removal of 2 bases from V and 10 bases from J, the junction contained 11 bases not matched to a gene. Germline values: CDR1 MDHEN, CDR2 SYDVKM. This CDR3 has 15 residues. This chain's CDR3 is CASSLGGTGFGVQYF. CDR3 nucleotides: TGTGCCAGCAGTTTAGGGGGGACAGGGTTCGGCGTCCAGTACTTC.

The gene calls are TRBV19 and TRBJ2-1; possibly TRBD2 for D (6 bases). There are 13 residues in the CDR3. CDR1 is LNHDA and CDR2 is SQIVND in the germline V gene (reference sequence). V lost 7 bases to trimming and J lost 6 bases, with 13 bases between them. The CDR3, as DNA: TGTGCCAGTACCGCCCCCGGGGGCAATGAGCAGTTCTTC. It codes for CASTAPGGNEQFF.

This clone has a handful of counts. The V call is TRBV15, the J call TRBJ2-7; D ambiguous. There are 12 residues in the CDR3. Germline assignment: CDR1 LNHNV and CDR2 YYDKDF (reference sequence). Trimming removed 8 bases at V and 2 bases at J, with 10 bases between. This CDR3 reads CATSRFPYEQYF. The CDR3 bases are TGTGCCACCTCTCGGTTTCCCTACGAGCAGTACTTC.

This clone occurred a few times. The V and J genes are TRBV7-9 and TRBJ1-4, with TRBD1 identical over 7 bases. With V trimmed by 5 bases and J by 10 bases, 13 bases remained unmatched. Germline-derived CDR1 and CDR2 are SEHNR and FQNEAQ (reference sequence). The CDR3 is 15 residues long. CDR3 region: CASSQPTGKEGKLFF. CDR3 DNA sequence: TGTGCCAGCAGCCAACCGACAGGGAAGGAGGGAAAACTGTTTTTT.

The chain has TRBV28 and TRBJ2-7; possible D gene TRBD1, 6 bases. Germline CDR1 MDHEN, CDR2 SYDVKM. This CDR3 has 13 amino acids. With 6 bases removed from V and 4 bases from J, the gap between germline ends came to 13 bases. CDR3 DNA: TGTGCCAGCAGACAGGGATTGTTGTACGAGCAGTACTTC. Residues: CASRQGLLYEQYF. The whole variable domain, filled in from reference TRBV28 and TRBJ2-7, reads DVKVTQSSRYLVKRTGEKVFLECVQDMDHENMFWYRQDPGLGLRLIYFSYDVKMKEKGDIPEGYSVSREKKERFSLILESASTNQTSMYLCASRQGLLYEQYFGPGTRLTVT.